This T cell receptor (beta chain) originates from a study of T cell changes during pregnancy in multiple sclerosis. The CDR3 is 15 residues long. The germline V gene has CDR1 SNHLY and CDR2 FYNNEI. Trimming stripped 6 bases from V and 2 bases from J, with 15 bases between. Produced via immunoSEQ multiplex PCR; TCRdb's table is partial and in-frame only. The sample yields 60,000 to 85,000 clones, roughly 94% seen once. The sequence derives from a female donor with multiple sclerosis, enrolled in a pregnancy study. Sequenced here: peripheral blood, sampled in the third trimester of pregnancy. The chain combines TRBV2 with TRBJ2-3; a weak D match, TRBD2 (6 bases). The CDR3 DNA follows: TGTGCCAGCAGGGATGGACTATCCCCCACAGATACGCAGTATTTT. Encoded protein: CASRDGLSPTDTQYF.